The rows below give T cell receptor beta chains drawn from one sample of a study of blood T cell repertoires in COVID-19. Sequencing was performed with immunoSEQ multiplex PCR; in TCRdb, only in-frame clones are kept and a portion is missing. The table shows about 250,000 clones, with around 90% occurring only once. The sequenced material came from peripheral blood. The receptors stem from a man aged 18 to 30 with active or convalescent COVID-19. Each CDR3 is given with its conserved first and last residue. A D gene is named only where the DNA matches it firmly. For some rows the clone size is stated as once, few or many, or as a class when expanded; others skip it.

TRBV5-6,TRBJ2-5,TRBD2,.,CASSGSSGRPHGTQYF,TGTGCCAGCAGCGGATCTAGCGGGAGACCCCATGGGACCCAGTACTTC
TRBV12-3/TRBV12-4,TRBJ1-2,.,.,CASSFGGGYTF,TGTGCCAGCAGTTTTGGAGGTGGCTACACCTTC
TRBV6-5,TRBJ1-3,.,.,CASSRQAGNTIYF,TGTGCCAGCAGTCGGCAGGCTGGTAACACCATATATTTT
TRBV19,TRBJ2-1,.,.,CASSIRQGNEQFF,TGTGCCAGTAGTATTAGGCAGGGGAATGAGCAGTTCTTC
TRBV2,TRBJ2-5,TRBD1,.,CASSSGGSETQYF,TGTGCCAGCAGCTCAGGGGGTTCAGAGACCCAGTACTTC
TRBV11-2,TRBJ2-1,.,once,CASSLEAGAPYNEQFF,TGTGCCAGCAGCTTAGAAGCAGGGGCTCCCTACAATGAGCAGTTCTTC
TRBV6-4,TRBJ2-2,TRBD1,.,CASSDSRTGNTGELFF,TGTGCCAGCAGTGACTCGAGGACAGGGAACACCGGGGAGCTGTTTTTT
TRBV21-1,TRBJ1-1,.,.,CAGYWDRTDTEAFF,TGTGCCGGTTACTGGGACAGAACAGACACTGAAGCTTTCTTT
TRBV7-3,TRBJ2-2,TRBD2,.,CASSLVIAGDAGELFF,TGTGCCAGCAGCTTAGTTATAGCGGGAGATGCCGGGGAGCTGTTTTTT
TRBV3-1/TRBV3-2,TRBJ2-3,TRBD2,.,CASSFAQPKSGVGTDTQYF,TGTGCCAGCAGCTTTGCACAGCCCAAAAGCGGGGTCGGTACAGATACGCAGTATTTT
TRBV28,TRBJ1-5,.,.,CASSSGNQPQHF,TGTGCCAGCAGTTCGGGCAATCAGCCCCAGCATTTT
TRBV7-2,TRBJ1-1,.,.,CASSFPTNTEAFF,TGTGCCAGCAGCTTTCCTACGAACACTGAAGCTTTCTTT
TRBV5-4,TRBJ2-7,TRBD2,.,CASSFSSTSGAYEQYF,TGTGCCAGCAGCTTTTCTTCGACTAGCGGAGCCTACGAGCAGTACTTC
TRBV18,TRBJ2-3,TRBD1,once,CASSPPGQGRTDTQYF,TGTGCCAGCTCACCACCGGGACAGGGACGCACAGATACGCAGTATTTT
TRBV7-3,TRBJ2-6,TRBD1,.,CASSERQGSGANVLTF,TGTGCCAGCAGCGAGAGACAGGGGTCTGGGGCCAACGTCCTGACTTTC
TRBV13,TRBJ1-1,TRBD1,.,CASSFQGATEAFF,TGTGCCAGCAGCTTCCAGGGGGCCACTGAAGCTTTCTTT
TRBV18,TRBJ2-7,.,.,CASSPTATYEQYF,TGTGCCAGCTCACCGACAGCAACCTACGAGCAGTACTTC
TRBV20-1,TRBJ2-1,.,.,CSANYEQFF,TGCAGTGCGAACTATGAGCAGTTCTTC
TRBV5-4,TRBJ2-7,.,.,CASSLESGSSSYEQYF,TGTGCCAGCAGCTTGGAGAGCGGTTCCAGCTCCTACGAGCAGTACTTC
TRBV28,TRBJ2-1,TRBD1,.,CASTLGGQGAYNEQFF,TGTGCCAGCACTCTAGGGGGACAGGGGGCCTACAATGAGCAGTTCTTC
TRBV30,TRBJ1-2,.,few,CAWRFGPGGNYGYTF,TGTGCCTGGAGGTTCGGGCCGGGGGGTAACTATGGCTACACCTTC
TRBV28,TRBJ2-3,.,.,CASSTIVKRSSTDTQYF,TGTGCCAGCAGCACTATAGTAAAGCGATCTAGCACAGATACGCAGTATTTT
TRBV7-9,TRBJ2-5,TRBD2,.,CASSRAGGGETQYF,TGTGCCAGCAGCCGAGCGGGGGGCGGAGAGACCCAGTACTTC
TRBV4-2,TRBJ2-3,TRBD2,.,CASSQVDSGLAEDTQYF,TGTGCCAGCAGCCAAGTGGATTCCGGACTAGCAGAAGATACGCAGTATTTT
TRBV7-2,TRBJ1-1,TRBD1,.,CASSLEMRQGNEAFF,TGTGCCAGCAGCTTAGAAATGCGACAGGGAAATGAAGCTTTCTTT